A single sample gave rise to the 32 T cell receptor beta chains below, sequenced in a study of blood T cell repertoires in COVID-19. The repertoire was sequenced with immunoSEQ multiplex PCR; TCRdb's copy has only in-frame clones and lacks some. This table holds 200,000 to 300,000 clones, approximately 80% found once. The sequencing sample was made of peripheral blood. The receptor set was obtained from a man aged 55 to 70 with acute or convalescent COVID-19.

The rearrangement links TRBV5-1 to TRBJ2-3; D perhaps matches TRBD1 (5 bases). CDR3 length: 16 residues. The V gene lost 0 bases and the J gene lost 1 base, with 12 bases spanning the gap. The germline CDR1 and CDR2 sequences are SGHRS and YFSETQ. The CDR3 region has the DNA TGCGCCAGCAGCTTGGCGGGTGGGGCAGGCACAGATACGCAGTATTTT. Translating gives CASSLAGGAGTDTQYF.

This sequence joins TRBV30 and TRBJ1-2, with TRBD1 identical over 9 bases. CDR3 length equals 14 residues. The V segment lost 0 bases and the J segment 8 bases; nucleotides outside the gene matches: 7. Looked up from germline, CDR1 is GTSNPN and CDR2 is SVGIG (reference sequence). This CDR3 is CAWSVRGQGSGYTF. The CDR3 nucleotides read TGTGCCTGGAGTGTACGGGGACAGGGTTCCGGCTACACCTTC.

V gene TRBV6-5 combines with J gene TRBJ2-2; D may be TRBD2 (5 bases). Trimming left V 5 bases short and J 4 bases short, with 11 bases between. CDR3 length: 14 amino acids. CDR1 and CDR2 from the germline V gene are MNHEY and SVGAGI. CDR3 loop: CASSITSSTGELFF. As DNA, the CDR3 is TGTGCCAGCAGTATAACTAGTTCCACCGGGGAGCTGTTTTTT.

There are a few counts of this clone. The J gene is TRBJ2-2, the V gene TRBV3-1 (or the pseudogene TRBV3-2); D may be TRBD1 (6 bases). Germline loops: CDR1 LGHDT, CDR2 YNNKEL (reference sequence). The CDR3 extends over 13 amino acids. V was trimmed by 1 base and J by 6 bases, leaving 6 bases between them. This chain's CDR3 is CASSQAGAGELFF. CDR3 DNA sequence: TGTGCCAGCAGCCAAGCAGGGGCCGGGGAGCTGTTTTTT.

The chain has TRBV5-1 and TRBJ2-7, with TRBD2 identical over 11 bases. The CDR3 length is 16 residues. Germline V gene data show CDR1 as SGHRS and CDR2 as YFSETQ. The junction had 4 bases not matched to a gene; V was cut back by 1 base and J by 1 base. CDR3 loop: CASSLSTSGGSYEQYF. In DNA, the CDR3 is TGCGCCAGCAGCTTGTCCACTAGCGGGGGATCCTACGAGCAGTACTTC.

The chain links TRBV11-2 to TRBJ2-3; D may be TRBD2 (5 bases). Germline V gives CDR1 SGHAT, CDR2 FQNNGV. Trimming took off 4 bases at V and 4 bases at J, with 6 bases between the two ends. The CDR3 sequence is 12 residues long. CDR3 loop: CASSSGADTQYF. The CDR3 DNA is TGTGCCAGCAGCTCCGGGGCAGATACGCAGTATTTT.

This chain connects TRBV12-3 or TRBV12-4 to TRBJ1-2; weak D call: TRBD1 (5 bases). V was cut by 5 bases and J by 7 bases, with 14 bases left in between. This CDR3 has 13 residues. The CDR3 is CASSLGGTVGYTF. The CDR3 coding sequence is TGTGCCAGCAGTCTCGGGGGGACGGTTGGCTACACCTTC.

The chain recombines TRBV19 with TRBJ1-2; 7 bases are a match to TRBD1. The CDR3 covers 15 residues. CDR1 and CDR2 from the germline V gene are LNHDA and SQIVND (reference sequence). Trimming cost V 5 bases and J 6 bases; bases outside gene matches: 12. The CDR3 DNA reads TGTGCCAGTAGTTTCCGCCTATTACAGGGGAATGGCTACACCTTC. This sequence encodes CASSFRLLQGNGYTF.

DNA for the CDR3: TGTGCCACCAGCCCTGGGGGCTACACAGATACGCAGTATTTT. Its protein is CATSPGGYTDTQYF. The rearrangement links TRBV24-1 to TRBJ2-3, with D possibly matching TRBD1 (6 bases). The germline V gene has CDR1 KGHDR and CDR2 SFDVKD. This CDR3 has 14 amino acids. V gave up 7 bases and J gave up 2 bases, with 12 bases separating them.

The V call is TRBV14, the J call TRBJ1-2; D unclear. The CDR3 contains 13 residues. Germline CDR1 reads SGHDN; CDR2 reads FVKESK. V was cut by 5 bases and J by 7 bases, with 14 bases left in between. The CDR3 protein is CASSKYRAAGYTF. Written as DNA, the CDR3 is TGTGCCAGCAGCAAGTACAGAGCCGCTGGCTACACCTTC. The entire variable domain, with the rest obtained from reference TRBV14 and TRBJ1-2, is as follows: EAGVTQFPSHSVIEKGQTVTLRCDPISGHDNLYWYRRVMGKEIKFLLHFVKESKQDESGMPNNRFLAERTGGTYSTLKVQPAELEDSGVYFCASSKYRAAGYTFGSGTRLTVV.

The CDR3 loop reads CASSVYSTEAFF. DNA for the CDR3: TGCGCCAGCAGTGTTTACAGCACTGAAGCTTTCTTT. The chain combines TRBV10-1 with TRBJ1-1; D remains ambiguous. This CDR3 spans 12 amino acids. Germline V gives CDR1 WNHNN, CDR2 SYGVQD (reference sequence). Deletions cut 4 bases from V and 4 bases from J, with 7 bases between.

The gene calls are TRBV7-8 and TRBJ2-7; 7 positions match TRBD2. Germline V gives CDR1 SGHVS, CDR2 FQNEAQ. The CDR3 runs to 15 residues. With 2 bases clipped from V and 2 bases from J, the junction kept 6 bases outside the gene matches. The CDR3 sequence is CASSLRGEGTYEQYF. The CDR3, as DNA: TGTGCCAGCAGCTTAAGAGGGGAGGGCACCTACGAGCAGTACTTC. The variable domain in full, with the rest retrieved from reference TRBV7-8 and TRBJ2-7, is GAGVSQSPRYKVAKRGQDVALRCDPISGHVSLFWYQQALGQGPEFLTYFQNEAQLDKSGLPSDRFFAERPEGSVSTLKIQRTQQEDSAVYLCASSLRGEGTYEQYFGPGTRLTVT.

This clone was seen a handful of times. This chain joins TRBV19 and TRBJ1-6, with a possible D match to TRBD1 (5 bases). This CDR3 has 16 residues. V lost 5 bases, J lost 7 bases, and 18 bases lay in between. Germline assignment: CDR1 LNHDA and CDR2 SQIVND (reference sequence). The CDR3 region is CASSPQPGLFNSPLHF. DNA of the CDR3: TGTGCCAGTAGTCCCCAACCGGGACTTTTCAATTCACCCCTCCACTTT.

The chain joins TRBV14 to TRBJ2-1; TRBD2 agrees at 13 bases. Germline CDR1 SGHDN, CDR2 FVKESK. V gave up 4 bases and J gave up 9 bases; unmatched junction bases: 6. This CDR3 comprises 15 residues. The CDR3 sequence: CASSPSTSGRTEQFF. DNA for the CDR3: TGTGCCAGCAGCCCGTCGACTAGCGGGAGGACTGAGCAGTTCTTC.

Notes on this clone: The same CDR3 is also encoded by other DNA sequences in this sample. The chain couples TRBV18 to TRBJ1-1, with D possibly being TRBD1 (5 bases). Deletions cut 3 bases from V and 4 bases from J, with 9 bases between. Germline loops: CDR1 KGHSH, CDR2 LQKENI. The CDR3 sequence is 13 residues long. The CDR3 reads CASSPTGVTEAFF. The CDR3 DNA sequence: TGTGCCAGCTCACCTACGGGGGTCACTGAAGCTTTCTTT.

The chain joins TRBV4-2 to TRBJ2-6, with unresolved D. This CDR3 has 15 residues. The germline gives CDR1 LGHNA, CDR2 YNFKEQ. The V end was cut by 4 bases, the J end by 1 base, with 8 bases between. CDR3 bases: TGTGCCAGCAGCCTTCAGGTTTCTGGGGCCAACGTCCTGACTTTC. Amino acids: CASSLQVSGANVLTF.

The chain uses TRBV28 and TRBJ2-7, with 7 bases lining up with TRBD1. The germline V gene encodes CDR1 MDHEN and CDR2 SYDVKM. CDR3 length: 16 amino acids. After removal of 4 bases from V and 0 bases from J, the junction contained 9 bases not matched to a gene. The CDR3 DNA sequence: TGTGCCAGCAGTTCAACAGGGGTATCGGGCTCCTACGAGCAGTACTTC. Amino acid sequence: CASSSTGVSGSYEQYF. Together with reference TRBV28 and TRBJ2-7, the CDR3 gives the full variable domain: DVKVTQSSRYLVKRTGEKVFLECVQDMDHENMFWYRQDPGLGLRLIYFSYDVKMKEKGDIPEGYSVSREKKERFSLILESASTNQTSMYLCASSSTGVSGSYEQYFGPGTRLTVT.

The chain recombines TRBV7-2 with TRBJ2-1, with a weak D call TRBD2 (6 bases). The CDR3 length is 15 residues. Germline lookup yields CDR1 SGHTA and CDR2 FQGNSA. The V end lost 0 bases, the J end lost 8 bases, and 14 bases lay between the germline ends. For the CDR3, the DNA is TGTGCCAGCAGCTTAGCGGGAGGAGGGGTGGATGAGCAGTTCTTC. This codes for CASSLAGGGVDEQFF.

This chain uses TRBV6-1 with TRBJ2-7, with a tentative D call TRBD1 (5 bases). CDR1 and CDR2 (germline): MNHNS, SASEGT. This CDR3 has 14 residues. V lost 3 bases and J lost 1, with 10 bases in between. CDR3 DNA: TGTGCCAGCAGTGACCCAGGGCTATCCTACGAGCAGTACTTC. Amino acid sequence: CASSDPGLSYEQYF.

This clone was counted a few times. The CDR3 sequence is CASSEVDRYTGELFF. In nucleotides, the CDR3 is TGTGCCAGCAGTGAAGTCGACAGATACACCGGGGAGCTGTTTTTT. The chain links TRBV2 to TRBJ2-2; a possible D gene is TRBD1 (5 bases). The CDR3 has 15 residues. Trimming stripped 1 base from V and 3 bases from J, with 9 bases between. Germline V gene data show CDR1 as SNHLY and CDR2 as FYNNEI.

This rearrangement joins TRBV4-3 to TRBJ1-2; 9 nucleotides match TRBD1. The length of the CDR3 is 17 residues. The V and J ends lost 0 bases and 8 bases, in that order; junction bases with no gene match: 13. CDR1 LGHNA and CDR2 YSLEER come from the germline V gene. CDR3 in DNA: TGCGCCAGCAGCCAAGATCCGGGACAGGGTGCTATCTTAGGCTACACCTTC. Amino acid sequence: CASSQDPGQGAILGYTF.

The chain carries TRBV7-2 and TRBJ1-5; 7 bases match TRBD1. V lost 4 bases and J lost 4; bases outside the gene matches: 7. Germline CDR1 reads SGHTA; CDR2 reads FQGNSA. The CDR3 is 15 amino acids. DNA of the CDR3: TGTGCCAGCAGCTCGGGGACAGCTTTAAATCAGCCCCAGCATTTT. It is translated as CASSSGTALNQPQHF.

The chain carries TRBV3-1 (or the pseudogene TRBV3-2) and TRBJ2-7; maybe TRBD1 (6 bases). The CDR3 runs 16 residues. Trimming removed 4 bases from V and 0 bases from J, with 16 bases in between. Germline CDR1 and CDR2: LGHDT and YNNKEL (reference sequence). The CDR3 here is CASSRSPTGFSYEQYF. The CDR3 bases are TGTGCCAGCAGCCGATCCCCGACAGGCTTCTCCTACGAGCAGTACTTC.

The chain employs TRBV7-9 and TRBJ2-3; 7 bases fit TRBD2. The CDR3 contains 19 residues. Germline V CDR1 and CDR2: SEHNR, FQNEAQ (reference sequence). Unmatched junction bases numbered 17, after V lost 5 bases and J lost 0 bases. The CDR3 nucleotides are TGTGCCAGCAGCCCTAGCTGGGGGAGGGCCGTTAGAAGCACAGATACGCAGTATTTT. Translated, it gives CASSPSWGRAVRSTDTQYF.

This clone was counted a few times. This chain connects TRBV4-3 to TRBJ2-7; 10 bases are a match to TRBD1. The CDR3 spans 16 residues. Trimming took 3 bases from V and 4 from J; bases not matched to a gene: 9. The germline gives CDR1 LGHNA, CDR2 YSLEER. The CDR3 sequence: CASSQSGTGELYEQYF. The CDR3 nucleotides read TGCGCCAGCAGCCAGTCCGGGACAGGGGAGTTGTACGAGCAGTACTTC.

This clone was seen a single time. This chain links TRBV19 with TRBJ1-3; no definite D call. With 0 bases removed from V and 0 bases from J, the gap between germline ends came to 21 bases. Germline CDR1 reads LNHDA; CDR2 reads SQIVND (reference sequence). There are 20 residues in the CDR3. The CDR3 DNA follows: TGTGCCAGTAGTATAGATCCCATTGCGATCCCGTTTAGCTCTGGAAACACCATATATTTT. Protein sequence: CASSIDPIAIPFSSGNTIYF.

The chain uses TRBV7-9 and TRBJ2-7; 7 nucleotides line up with TRBD1. The CDR3 consists of 16 residues. V shed 1 base, J shed 3 bases, and the junction held 9 bases outside the gene matches. CDR1 and CDR2 (germline): SEHNR, FQNEAQ (reference sequence). CDR3 protein: CASSLGSLQGFYEQYF. CDR3 in DNA: TGTGCCAGCAGCTTAGGATCCCTACAGGGGTTCTACGAGCAGTACTTC.

In this sample, this clone turned up once. This chain connects TRBV18 to TRBJ2-2; TRBD1 might be the D (5 bases). The V gene lost 2 bases and the J gene lost 2 bases, with 12 bases spanning the gap. The CDR3 has 16 residues. Germline assignment: CDR1 KGHSH and CDR2 LQKENI. CDR3 bases: TGTGCCAGCTCACCATATCGGCAGGGAAACACCGGGGAGCTGTTTTTT. This encodes CASSPYRQGNTGELFF.

The CDR3, as DNA: TGCGCCAGCAGCCCCACTGGCGGGTCCCTCGAGCAGTACTTC. It yields the protein CASSPTGGSLEQYF. The chain has TRBV4-3 and TRBJ2-7; D might be TRBD2 (5 bases). The germline V and J ends were trimmed by 4 bases and 6 bases, with 16 bases remaining between them. CDR1 is LGHNA, CDR2 YSLEER, per germline. The CDR3 extends over 14 amino acids.

V is TRBV9 and J is TRBJ2-1, with D tentatively TRBD2 (6 bases). Germline CDR1 and CDR2: SGDLS and YYNGEE. This CDR3 contains 18 residues. Trimming cost V 0 bases and J 9 bases, with 25 bases left between them. CDR3 protein: CASSVDLRTRREGGEQFF. For the CDR3, the DNA is TGTGCCAGCAGCGTAGATCTGAGGACCAGGCGCGAGGGAGGTGAGCAGTTCTTC.

This clone turned up a few times. J is TRBJ1-5 and V is TRBV3-1 (or the pseudogene TRBV3-2), with 7 bases that match TRBD1. Germline V gene sequence: CDR1 LGHDT, CDR2 YNNKEL (reference sequence). V trimming: 2 bases; J trimming: 5 bases; junction bases outside the gene matches: 6. The CDR3 is made up of 15 amino acids. CDR3 coding DNA: TGTGCCAGCAGCCAACGACAGGGTGGTGATCAGCCCCAGCATTTT. Amino acids: CASSQRQGGDQPQHF.

The chain is built from TRBV25-1 and TRBJ1-6; no clear D. Germline CDR1 and CDR2: MGHDK and SYGVNS. The CDR3 has 12 amino acids. V gave up 6 bases and J gave up 3 bases, with 3 bases separating them. Here the CDR3 reads CASSLYNSPLHF. Here the CDR3 DNA reads TGTGCCAGCAGCCTCTATAATTCACCCCTCCACTTT. The entire variable domain, with the rest obtained from reference TRBV25-1 and TRBJ1-6, is as follows: EADIYQTPRYLVIGTGKKITLECSQTMGHDKMYWYQQDPGMELHLIHYSYGVNSTEKGDLSSESTVSRIRTEHFPLTLESARPSHTSQYLCASSLYNSPLHFGNGTRLTVT.